This passage covers 5 T cell receptor beta chains from one sample sequenced in a study of technical replicates of blood from four donors. The repertoire was sequenced with immunoSEQ multiplex PCR; TCRdb's copy has only in-frame clones and lacks some. The profile covers 67,000 or so clones, with 95% to 96% appearing a single time and roughly 0.24% taken by the ten largest. The sequenced sample was T cells isolated from PBMCs. Receptors originate from a human donor in good health.

This clone was observed once. The V gene is TRBV6-1, the J gene TRBJ2-7; D call uncertain. V lost 3 bases, J lost 2 bases, and 14 bases lay in between. Germline V gene sequence: CDR1 MNHNS, CDR2 SASEGT. This CDR3 contains 15 residues. Here the CDR3 reads CASSEAQVETYEQYF. DNA for the CDR3: TGTGCCAGCAGTGAGGCGCAGGTCGAAACCTACGAGCAGTACTTC.

The chain carries TRBV6-5 and TRBJ1-5; D ambiguous. The CDR3 spans 15 residues. V gave up 0 bases and J gave up 5 bases, with 11 bases separating them. Germline loops: CDR1 MNHEY, CDR2 SVGAGI. CDR3 DNA sequence: TGTGCCAGCAGTTACTCGAAATGGGCAGATCAGCCCCAGCATTTT. Translated, it gives CASSYSKWADQPQHF.

V is TRBV2 and J is TRBJ2-5; D is unresolved. The CDR3 spans 14 residues. Germline loops: CDR1 SNHLY, CDR2 FYNNEI. V lost 3 bases to trimming and J lost 1 base, with 9 bases between them. The DNA of the CDR3 is TGTGCCAGCAGTGAGGCGGAACTCCAAGAGACCCAGTACTTC. Translation gives CASSEAELQETQYF.

The J gene is TRBJ2-7, the V gene TRBV7-6, with 11 bases lining up with TRBD1. Germline V gene data show CDR1 as SGHVS and CDR2 as FNYEAQ. Unmatched junction bases numbered 3, after V lost 1 base and J lost 4 bases. This CDR3 has 15 amino acids. This CDR3 reads CASSLGTGGAYEQYF. DNA of the CDR3: TGTGCCAGCAGCTTAGGGACAGGGGGCGCGTACGAGCAGTACTTC.

This clone was seen once. The V call is TRBV5-6, the J call TRBJ2-7; TRBD1 matches at 8 bases. Trimming removed 3 bases from V and 3 bases from J; junction bases left unmatched: 17. CDR1 is SGHDT and CDR2 is YYEEEE in the germline V gene. This CDR3 comprises 18 residues. The CDR3 DNA reads as TGTGCCAGCAGCTCGCTGAGGACAGGGACAACTCTGAACTACGAGCAGTACTTC. Protein product: CASSSLRTGTTLNYEQYF.